Each of the 20 T cell receptor beta chains below was sequenced from the same sample in a study of vaccination and CD4 T cells after COVID-19. Treatment reported: approximately 10-day PBMC culture with coronavirus spike peptide pools or control peptides (ViraFEST assay). It was before the COVID-19 pandemic (2011-2018) that the unexposed donor's CD4+ T cells were collected. An Oncomine TCR Beta short-read assay was used to sequence the DNA from cultured CD4+ T cells. MiXCR was run by TCRdb on the PCR reads, yielding one entry per CDR3 protein. The sample carries about 3,000 distinct CDR3 sequences, about 29% recorded once. Their antigen targets remain unknown. The sequenced sample was CD4+ T cells from blood, cultured in vitro. These receptors came from a human donor in good health.

The chain recombines TRBV5-4 with TRBJ1-6; TRBD1 might be the D (6 bases). The CDR3 totals 14 residues. Looked up from germline, CDR1 is SGHNT and CDR2 is YYREEE (reference sequence). The V and J ends lost 2 bases and 10 bases respectively, with 13 bases between them. The CDR3, as DNA: TGTGCCAGCAGCTTTGGGGGCGAGGGCTCACCCCTCCACTTT. Encoded protein: CASSFGGEGSPLHF.

The genes are TRBV2 and TRBJ1-5, with D maybe TRBD1 (6 bases). The CDR3 sequence is 16 residues long. CDR1 and CDR2 (germline): SNHLY, FYNNEI. The V end was cut by 4 bases, the J end by 0 bases, with 13 bases between. In nucleotides, the CDR3 is TGTGCCAGCAGTGGCGGAGGGGGATATAGCAATCAGCCCCAGCATTTT. It translates to CASSGGGGYSNQPQHF.

This clonotype was counted only a few times. The chain is built from TRBV7-3 and TRBJ2-7, with 7 bases fitting TRBD1. The V segment lost 3 bases and the J segment 1 base; nucleotides outside the gene matches: 6. This CDR3 has 15 residues. Germline V gene sequence: CDR1 SGHTA, CDR2 FQGTGA. CDR3 DNA: TGTGCCAGCAGCTTTGCTCGGGACAGATCCTACGAGCAGTACTTC. This gives the protein CASSFARDRSYEQYF.

This clonotype has only a few counts. The rearrangement uses TRBV28 and TRBJ2-7; D is possibly TRBD2 (6 bases). V was cut by 2 bases and J by 2 bases, with 10 bases left in between. Germline CDR1 and CDR2: MDHEN and SYDVKM. The CDR3 length is 14 residues. Here the CDR3 DNA reads TGTGCCAGCAGTTTAAGACGGAGGGCCTACGAGCAGTACTTC. As protein: CASSLRRRAYEQYF.

The V and J genes are TRBV11-1 and TRBJ2-5; 8 nucleotides match TRBD1. Unmatched junction bases numbered 6, after V lost 4 bases and J lost 5 bases. The germline CDR1 and CDR2 sequences are SGHAT and FQDESV (reference sequence). The CDR3 is 14 residues long. CDR3 sequence: CASSSRGLGETQYF. As DNA, the CDR3 is TGTGCCAGCAGCTCCAGGGGGCTGGGGGAGACCCAGTACTTC.

A few counts support this clonotype. The V gene is TRBV18, the J gene TRBJ1-5, with 8 bases that match TRBD1. V lost 6 bases, J lost 6 bases, and 4 bases stayed unmatched. CDR1 is KGHSH and CDR2 is LQKENI in the germline V gene. The CDR3 covers 13 residues. The CDR3 reads CASSTGESQPQHF. The CDR3 coding sequence is TGTGCCAGCTCGACAGGGGAAAGTCAGCCCCAGCATTTT.

The chain carries TRBV10-3 and TRBJ1-5; D gene uncertain. This CDR3 is built from 13 residues. V lost 6 bases to trimming and J lost 2 bases, with 8 bases between them. Germline V CDR1 and CDR2: ENHRY, SYGVKD. The CDR3 sequence is CAIRPQGNQPQHF. DNA for the CDR3: TGTGCCATCAGACCGCAGGGCAATCAGCCCCAGCATTTT.

CDR3 DNA sequence: TGTGCCAGCAGCTTTAGCGGGGGCTACGAGCAGTACTTC. It encodes CASSFSGGYEQYF. The chain combines TRBV7-2 with TRBJ2-7; 9 bases agree with TRBD2. This CDR3 comprises 13 residues. After removal of 3 bases from V and 3 bases from J, the junction contained 0 bases not matched to a gene. In germline, CDR1 is SGHTA, CDR2 FQGNSA.

The table lists this clonotype with a few counts. The V gene is TRBV20-1, the J gene TRBJ1-5, with D possibly matching TRBD1 (5 bases). Germline CDR1 is DFQATT and CDR2 is SNEGSKA (reference sequence). V was pared by 5 bases and J by 0 bases, with 8 bases between. The CDR3 length is 13 residues. CDR3 nucleotides: TGCAGTGCTCTCCAGGGTAGCAATCAGCCCCAGCATTTT. Protein: CSALQGSNQPQHF.

This clonotype was seen a few times. The chain couples TRBV5-4 to TRBJ2-1; unclear D gene. The length of the CDR3 is 12 residues. Germline V gene lookup returns CDR1 SGHNT and CDR2 YYREEE (reference sequence). V gave up 1 base and J gave up 7 bases, with 6 bases separating them. The CDR3 spells CASSLSGNEQFF. The CDR3, as DNA: TGTGCCAGCAGCTTGTCTGGTAATGAGCAGTTCTTC.

In this sample, this clonotype turned up a few times. This sequence joins TRBV27 and TRBJ1-1; D gene ambiguous. Looked up from germline, CDR1 is MNHEY and CDR2 is SMNVEV (reference sequence). This CDR3 region has 13 residues. With 4 bases removed from V and 8 bases from J, the gap between germline ends came to 14 bases. CDR3 coding DNA: TGTGCCAGCAGTTGGTACAGTGGAGACGAAGCTTTCTTT. Translating gives CASSWYSGDEAFF.

This clonotype was detected only a few times. The chain uses TRBV5-4 and TRBJ1-1; 11 bases match TRBD1. The V and J ends lost 0 bases and 3 bases, in that order; junction bases with no gene match: 1. This CDR3 is 15 amino acids long. Germline CDR1 is SGHNT and CDR2 is YYREEE (reference sequence). The CDR3 bases are TGTGCCAGCAGCTTGGTGGGACAGGGGGACACTGAAGCTTTCTTT. Translated: CASSLVGQGDTEAFF.

The chain has TRBV20-1 and TRBJ2-5, with D uncertain. V gave up 5 bases and J gave up 5 bases, with 9 bases separating them. From germline, CDR1 is DFQATT and CDR2 SNEGSKA (reference sequence). The CDR3 extends over 11 amino acids. The CDR3: CSAWGTETQYF. The CDR3 DNA follows: TGCAGTGCTTGGGGTACGGAGACCCAGTACTTC.

This clonotype was picked up a small number of times. The chain recombines TRBV20-1 with TRBJ2-7; TRBD2 aligns across 7 bases. The CDR3 contains 15 residues. V shed 3 bases and J 7 bases; nucleotides not matched to a gene: 15. Germline V gene sequence: CDR1 DFQATT, CDR2 SNEGSKA (reference sequence). CDR3 sequence: CSASYLQAGSREQYF. CDR3 nucleotides: TGCAGTGCTAGTTACCTCCAAGCGGGGTCTAGGGAGCAGTACTTC.

The genes are TRBV6-1 and TRBJ1-1; 9 bases line up with TRBD1. This CDR3 is 13 amino acids long. Germline V gene data show CDR1 as MNHNS and CDR2 as SASEGT. V lost 4 bases, J lost 5 bases, and 2 bases stayed unmatched. CDR3 sequence (DNA): TGTGCCAGCAGTGCGGACAGGGGAACTGAAGCTTTCTTT. This sequence encodes CASSADRGTEAFF.

The V call is TRBV20-1, the J call TRBJ2-5; D call uncertain. Germline CDR1 and CDR2: DFQATT and SNEGSKA (reference sequence). The V gene lost 6 bases and the J gene lost 5 bases, with 10 bases spanning the gap. The CDR3 length is 11 residues. The CDR3 DNA is TGCAGTGCCAGACCCGTGGAGACCCAGTACTTC. It yields the protein CSARPVETQYF.

This clonotype is categorized as hyperexpanded. The chain uses TRBV5-4 and TRBJ1-1; tentatively, D is TRBD1 (6 bases). Germline CDR1 SGHNT, CDR2 YYREEE (reference sequence). The CDR3 spans 16 residues. With 6 bases removed from V and 2 bases from J, the gap between germline ends came to 20 bases. The CDR3 loop reads CASNLEAQGLNTEAFF. CDR3 nucleotides: TGTGCCAGCAACTTAGAAGCACAGGGTCTTAACACTGAAGCTTTCTTT.

This rearrangement joins TRBV2 to TRBJ2-7; D may match TRBD1 or TRBD2 (5 bases each). V lost 10 bases and J lost 2, with 12 bases in between. Germline V gene lookup returns CDR1 SNHLY and CDR2 FYNNEI. The CDR3 is 12 amino acids. CDR3 sequence (DNA): TGTGCCACCTCGAGGGGTACCTACGAGCAGTACTTC. It encodes CATSRGTYEQYF.

V is TRBV20-1 and J is TRBJ2-7, with unresolved D. The V end was cut by 6 bases, the J end by 5 bases, with 20 bases between. CDR1 is DFQATT, CDR2 SNEGSKA, per germline (reference sequence). The CDR3 is made up of 14 amino acids. For the CDR3, the DNA is TGCAGTGCGTCGGTAGGCCGCCCCCCAAACGAGCAGTACTTC. Protein sequence: CSASVGRPPNEQYF.

This clonotype was seen a few times. The chain couples TRBV7-8 to TRBJ1-2; the D gene is possibly TRBD1 (5 bases). The CDR3 length is 15 residues. The V end was cut by 7 bases, the J end by 8 bases, with 23 bases between. The germline CDR1 and CDR2 sequences are SGHVS and FQNEAQ. CDR3 bases: TGTGCCAGCACCGACGCGGGGGACTCAATCGGAGGCTACACCTTC. This codes for CASTDAGDSIGGYTF. The full variable domain, completed using reference TRBV7-8 and TRBJ1-2, is GAGVSQSPRYKVAKRGQDVALRCDPISGHVSLFWYQQALGQGPEFLTYFQNEAQLDKSGLPSDRFFAERPEGSVSTLKIQRTQQEDSAVYLCASTDAGDSIGGYTFGSGTRLTVV.